This TCR beta chain appears in the sequencing data of a study of T cell responses to AZD1222 COVID-19 vaccine. A note on this clone: Its antigen is currently unknown.

Using immunoSEQ multiplex PCR, the repertoire was profiled, and TCRdb retains in-frame clones only, with some absent. The sample shows about 99,000 clones, about 89% of them seen only once. Regarding the study as a whole: Spike was spanned by vaccine-associated CD4 TCRs, with dominance at 160-218 and 743-854. Reportedly, close to half of spike-specific TCRs are directed against unmutated variant regions. Spike-specific TCRs gained breadth and depth after people received two AZD1222 doses.

This CDR3 contains 14 residues. The V end lost 6 bases, the J end lost 4 bases, and 12 bases lay between the germline ends. Germline CDR1 LNHDA, CDR2 SQIVND (reference sequence). Second-dose intervals near 4 or 12 weeks were combined. V and J are TRBV19 and TRBJ1-4; no reliable D call. This sequence was found in an adult who received the AZD1222 COVID-19 vaccine. Here the sequenced sample was peripheral blood, taken 28 days after the second AZD1222 dose. CDR3 in amino acids: CASSLQSFNEKLFF. In DNA form, the CDR3 reads TGTGCCAGTAGCCTCCAGTCGTTTAATGAAAAACTGTTTTTT. Full variable domain (remainder filled in from reference TRBV19 and TRBJ1-4): DGGITQSPKYLFRKEGQNVTLSCEQNLNHDAMYWYRQDPGQGLRLIYYSQIVNDFQKGDIAEGYSVSREKKESFPLTVTSAQKNPTAFYLCASSLQSFNEKLFFGSGTQLSVL.